The 26 T cell receptor beta chains reported below all come from one sample, sequenced in a study of blood T cell repertoires in COVID-19. Sequencing used immunoSEQ multiplex PCR; TCRdb keeps in-frame clones, though not all of them. The sample comprises about 670,000 clones, 75% to 90% of which are singletons, and about 0.26% rests with the top ten. The material sequenced was peripheral blood. The origin of the receptors is a woman between 18 and 30 years old with acute or convalescent COVID-19.

This clone was seen a few times. The chain carries TRBV18 and TRBJ1-5; 7 bases line up with TRBD1. CDR1 is KGHSH and CDR2 is LQKENI in the germline V gene. The CDR3 is 16 amino acids. V dropped 3 bases and J dropped 0; count of bases not matched to a gene: 5. Written as DNA, the CDR3 is TGTGCCAGCTCACCGGGACAGCCGAATAGCAATCAGCCCCAGCATTTT. Translation gives CASSPGQPNSNQPQHF.

This rearrangement joins TRBV5-1 to TRBJ1-2; no clear D gene. V was trimmed by 5 bases and J by 4 bases, leaving 15 bases between them. The CDR3 has 14 residues. Germline V gene data show CDR1 as SGHRS and CDR2 as YFSETQ. CDR3 bases: TGCGCCAGCAGTAGCTCGAGTTTCACCTATGGCTACACCTTC. This translates into CASSSSSFTYGYTF.

V gene TRBV4-1 combines with J gene TRBJ1-6, with 7 bases aligning to TRBD1. V lost 4 bases, J lost 9 bases, and 12 bases stayed unmatched. Germline-derived CDR1 and CDR2 are MGHRA and YSYEKL. The CDR3 is 16 residues long. Here the CDR3 reads CASSLAQGVWGSPLHF. Here the CDR3 DNA reads TGCGCCAGCAGCCTAGCTCAGGGGGTTTGGGGTTCACCCCTCCACTTT.

The rearrangement joins TRBV2 to TRBJ1-3; D remains unclear. CDR3 length: 17 residues. Germline CDR1 reads SNHLY; CDR2 reads FYNNEI. The V gene lost 2 bases and the J gene lost 0 bases, with 14 bases spanning the gap. The CDR3 protein is CASSERGLSLSGNTIYF. The CDR3 nucleotides are TGTGCCAGCAGTGAACGAGGTCTGTCACTCTCTGGAAACACCATATATTTT. Full variable domain (outside the CDR3, taken from reference TRBV2 and TRBJ1-3): EPEVTQTPSHQVTQMGQEVILRCVPISNHLYFYWYRQILGQKVEFLVSFYNNEISEKSEIFDDQFSVERPDGSNFTLKIRSTKLEDSAMYFCASSERGLSLSGNTIYFGEGSWLTVV.

The V call is TRBV10-3, the J call TRBJ1-2; D possibly corresponds to TRBD1 (5 bases). The V end lost 10 bases, the J end lost 4 bases, and 16 bases lay between the germline ends. This CDR3 is 13 amino acids long. The germline V gene encodes CDR1 ENHRY and CDR2 SYGVKD. CDR3 sequence: CATLADRPYGYTF. The CDR3 DNA sequence: TGTGCCACCTTAGCTGACAGACCCTATGGCTACACCTTC.

CDR3 residues: CASSQVGRDNEKLFF. DNA of the CDR3: TGCGCCAGCAGCCAAGTAGGCAGGGATAACGAAAAACTGTTTTTT. V and J are TRBV4-1 and TRBJ1-4, with D perhaps matching TRBD1 (5 bases). Germline V CDR1 and CDR2: MGHRA, YSYEKL. The V gene lost 1 base and the J gene lost 8 bases, with 14 bases spanning the gap. CDR3 length: 15 residues.

The sample holds one count of this clone. V usage is TRBV2 and J usage is TRBJ1-1, with 7 bases fitting TRBD1. After removal of 8 bases from V and 1 base from J, the junction contained 10 bases not matched to a gene. Germline CDR1 and CDR2: SNHLY and FYNNEI. The CDR3 runs to 15 residues. The CDR3 region has the DNA TGTGCCAGCGTGCATCCGGGACAGAGGAACACTGAAGCTTTCTTT. It encodes CASVHPGQRNTEAFF. Full variable domain (remainder filled in from reference TRBV2 and TRBJ1-1): EPEVTQTPSHQVTQMGQEVILRCVPISNHLYFYWYRQILGQKVEFLVSFYNNEISEKSEIFDDQFSVERPDGSNFTLKIRSTKLEDSAMYFCASVHPGQRNTEAFFGQGTRLTVV.

This rearrangement joins TRBV9 to TRBJ1-2; the D is unclear. Trimming removed 0 bases from V and 6 bases from J, with 15 bases in between. Per the germline V gene, CDR1 is SGDLS and CDR2 is YYNGEE. The CDR3 is 15 residues long. The chain's CDR3 is CASSVDLTTTDGYTF. Here the CDR3 DNA reads TGTGCCAGCAGCGTAGATTTGACGACTACAGATGGCTACACCTTC.

The genes are TRBV29-1 and TRBJ2-2, with 11 bases matching TRBD2. Per the germline V gene, CDR1 is SQVTM and CDR2 is ANQGSEA. J gave up 2 bases and V 6 bases, and 2 bases lay outside the gene matches. CDR3 length: 14 amino acids. CDR3 in DNA: TGCAGCGTCACTAGCGGGGGAAACACCGGGGAGCTGTTTTTT. Residues: CSVTSGGNTGELFF.

V gene TRBV3-1 (or the pseudogene TRBV3-2) combines with J gene TRBJ2-7; 15 nucleotides line up with TRBD2. Trimming took 4 bases from V and 7 from J; bases not matched to a gene: 8. The CDR3 is 16 amino acids. Germline assignment: CDR1 LGHDT and CDR2 YNNKEL (reference sequence). CDR3 sequence: CASSPRTSGGAREQYF. The CDR3 DNA reads TGTGCCAGCAGCCCTAGGACTAGCGGGGGGGCGCGGGAGCAGTACTTC.

V is TRBV19 and J is TRBJ1-1; D remains unclear. Germline CDR1 is LNHDA and CDR2 is SQIVND (reference sequence). This CDR3 has 12 residues. Trimming pared 6 bases from V and 4 bases from J, leaving 9 bases between. The CDR3 protein is CASRIGGTEAFF. CDR3 DNA: TGTGCCAGTAGGATCGGAGGCACTGAAGCTTTCTTT.

The chain links TRBV11-2 to TRBJ2-5; 10 bases agree with TRBD1. V lost 1 base and J lost 2; bases outside the gene matches: 10. From germline, CDR1 is SGHAT and CDR2 FQNNGV. CDR3 length equals 18 residues. The CDR3, as DNA: TGTGCCAGCAGCTTAGCCTACTCCGGGACAGGGGCTCAAGAGACCCAGTACTTC. Translation: CASSLAYSGTGAQETQYF.

The V call is TRBV6-2 or TRBV6-3, the J call TRBJ1-1; D gene unclear. The germline V gene encodes CDR1 MNHEY and CDR2 SVGEGT. The CDR3 is 16 residues long. V lost 4 bases and J 3 bases, leaving 18 bases between the germline ends. CDR3 residues: CASSLFLPRRYTEAFF. The CDR3 region has the DNA TGTGCCAGCAGTTTATTTCTTCCGCGCCGGTACACTGAAGCTTTCTTT.

V usage is TRBV7-9 and J usage is TRBJ1-4; 10 bases align to TRBD1. Germline-derived CDR1 and CDR2 are SEHNR and FQNEAQ (reference sequence). Trimming cost V 3 bases and J 7 bases; bases outside gene matches: 2. This CDR3 spans 14 amino acids. The CDR3 DNA is TGTGCCAGCAGCTTCTGGGACAGGGGTGAAAAACTGTTTTTT. Amino acids: CASSFWDRGEKLFF.

The chain carries TRBV3-1 (or the pseudogene TRBV3-2) and TRBJ1-5; the D gene is possibly TRBD1 (6 bases). The CDR3 is 15 residues long. In germline, CDR1 is LGHDT, CDR2 YNNKEL (reference sequence). Trimming left V 2 bases short and J 3 bases short, with 11 bases between. CDR3 in amino acids: CASSQYTGHNQPQHF. The CDR3 coding sequence is TGTGCCAGCAGCCAATACACAGGGCACAATCAGCCCCAGCATTTT.

The chain is built from TRBV29-1 and TRBJ1-5, with no clear D. Germline V gene sequence: CDR1 SQVTM, CDR2 ANQGSEA. V dropped 5 bases and J dropped 4 bases, with 12 bases sitting between them. The CDR3 runs 13 residues. The CDR3 is CSVLGSGNQPQHF. The CDR3 coding sequence is TGCAGCGTTCTCGGGTCCGGAAATCAGCCCCAGCATTTT.

The chain recombines TRBV9 with TRBJ1-3; TRBD1 aligns across 11 bases. Germline CDR1 reads SGDLS; CDR2 reads YYNGEE. This CDR3 is 14 amino acids long. Unmatched junction bases numbered 1, after V lost 3 bases and J lost 5 bases. The CDR3 spells CASSGTGGRNTIYF. The CDR3 nucleotides read TGTGCCAGCAGCGGGACAGGGGGCCGAAACACCATATATTTT.

The chain joins TRBV6-5 to TRBJ1-6; D perhaps matches TRBD1 (6 bases). Between the trimmed V and J ends, which lost 0 bases and 8 bases, there was a span of 11 bases. Germline assignment: CDR1 MNHEY and CDR2 SVGAGI. This CDR3 comprises 15 residues. CDR3: CASSYSSEGDSPLHF. The CDR3 DNA follows: TGTGCCAGCAGTTACTCAAGCGAGGGGGATTCACCCCTCCACTTT.

The V and J genes are TRBV5-1 and TRBJ1-6; maybe TRBD1 (6 bases). Trimming removed 1 base from V and 6 bases from J, with 8 bases in between. The CDR3 runs 14 residues. Germline CDR1 reads SGHRS; CDR2 reads YFSETQ. CDR3 sequence reads: CASSLTGFNSPLHF. Here the CDR3 DNA reads TGCGCCAGCAGCTTGACAGGGTTTAATTCACCCCTCCACTTT.

The J gene is TRBJ1-2, the V gene TRBV13, with D unclear. The CDR3 covers 14 residues. Germline-derived CDR1 and CDR2 are PRHDT and FYEKMQ (reference sequence). V was cut by 0 bases and J by 3 bases, with 8 bases left in between. CDR3 bases: TGTGCCAGCAGCTTAGGTCCCCAGGACTATGGCTACACCTTC. This codes for CASSLGPQDYGYTF.

The chain has TRBV18 and TRBJ1-1; D gene unclear. CDR1 is KGHSH, CDR2 LQKENI, per germline. V shed 6 bases and J shed 4 bases, with 12 bases lying between them. This CDR3 has 13 amino acids. CDR3 loop: CASSLSAGTEAFF. The CDR3 nucleotides read TGTGCCAGCTCCCTATCGGCAGGCACTGAAGCTTTCTTT. The entire variable domain, with the rest obtained from reference TRBV18 and TRBJ1-1, is as follows: NAGVMQNPRHLVRRRGQEARLRCSPMKGHSHVYWYRQLPEEGLKFMVYLQKENIIDESGMPKERFSAEFPKEGPSILRIQQVVRGDSAAYFCASSLSAGTEAFFGQGTRLTVV.

For this clone: The junction differs from germline at one of its ends, possibly a read error. CDR3 region: CTSTPRESGNTIYF. The CDR3, as DNA: TGTACCAGCACCCCACGGGAATCTGGAAACACCATATATTTT. The J gene is TRBJ1-3, the V gene TRBV2; D gene ambiguous. From germline, CDR1 is SNHLY and CDR2 FYNNEI. This CDR3 comprises 14 residues.

V usage is TRBV5-1 and J usage is TRBJ2-2; 7 bases fit TRBD1. Germline lookup yields CDR1 SGHRS and CDR2 YFSETQ. This CDR3 has 15 amino acids. With 0 bases clipped from V and 7 bases from J, the junction kept 6 bases outside the gene matches. The chain's CDR3 is CASSLEGAKGGELFF. The CDR3 region has the DNA TGCGCCAGCAGCTTGGAGGGGGCTAAGGGCGGGGAGCTGTTTTTT.

The chain links TRBV4-3 to TRBJ2-1; D may be TRBD1 (5 bases). The CDR3 totals 14 residues. Germline values: CDR1 LGHNA, CDR2 YSLEER. Trimming took 5 bases from V and 5 from J, leaving 13 bases between them. The CDR3 protein is CASSINQDNNEQFF. The CDR3 nucleotides are TGCGCCAGCAGCATAAACCAGGACAACAATGAGCAGTTCTTC.

This chain joins TRBV5-6 and TRBJ2-7, with 9 bases matching TRBD1. This CDR3 is built from 16 residues. V shed 4 bases, J shed 2 bases, and the junction held 10 bases outside the gene matches. Germline CDR1 is SGHDT and CDR2 is YYEEEE. This chain's CDR3 is CASSNVDRGMTYEQYF. CDR3 coding DNA: TGTGCCAGCAGCAACGTGGACAGGGGTATGACCTACGAGCAGTACTTC. Full variable domain (rest looked up from reference TRBV5-6 and TRBJ2-7): DAGVTQSPTHLIKTRGQQVTLRCSPKSGHDTVSWYQQALGQGPQFIFQYYEEEERQRGNFPDRFSGHQFPNYSSELNVNALLLGDSALYLCASSNVDRGMTYEQYFGPGTRLTVT.

The V call is TRBV27, the J call TRBJ1-4; D possibly corresponds to TRBD1 (6 bases). Germline lookup yields CDR1 MNHEY and CDR2 SMNVEV (reference sequence). The CDR3 covers 17 residues. Trimming removed 2 bases from V and 0 bases from J, with 13 bases in between. CDR3 coding DNA: TGTGCCAGCAGTTTAAGCCCCTACAGGGCAACTAATGAAAAACTGTTTTTT. This translates into CASSLSPYRATNEKLFF.